A single sample gave rise to the 2 T cell receptor beta chains below, sequenced in a study of T cells in Graves' hyperthyroidism and ophthalmopathy. RNA transcripts yielded amplified TCR beta CDR3 regions. HTBI primers were employed in a first-round RT-PCR of the TCR CDR3. TCRdb independently ran MiXCR on the multiplex PCR reads; one entry per CDR3 protein. The table has under 400,000 distinct CDR3 sequences, 15% to 17% seen once; the top ten hold about a quarter. The sample consisted of blood. The receptors here all came from a woman between 18 and 29 years old with Graves' hyperthyroidism that later progressed to Graves' ophthalmopathy.

This clonotype was seen at least ten times. The chain links TRBV28 to TRBJ2-1, with 9 bases matching TRBD2. Germline CDR1 is MDHEN and CDR2 is SYDVKM. V was clipped by 6 bases and J by 0 bases; unmatched bases: 6. The CDR3 covers 16 residues. CDR3 DNA sequence: TGTGCCAGCAGCCGACTAGCGGATCCCTCCTACAATGAGCAGTTCTTC. Translation: CASSRLADPSYNEQFF.

The chain uses TRBV20-1 and TRBJ2-3, with 8 nucleotides matching TRBD2. The germline gives CDR1 DFQATT, CDR2 SNEGSKA (reference sequence). After removal of 3 bases from V and 6 bases from J, the junction contained 17 bases not matched to a gene. The CDR3 is 17 residues long. The CDR3 DNA reads as TGCAGTGCTAGTTCCAGCGGGAGTCGCCTCCCTACCGATACGCAGTATTTT. It is translated as CSASSSGSRLPTDTQYF.